The 27 T cell receptor beta chains in this list originate from one sample, sequenced in a study of CD8 T cell repertoires and HIV-1 epitope variants. Generated by immunoSEQ multiplex PCR, the TCRdb table keeps only in-frame clones and is missing some. The sample lists some 87,000 clones; 60% to 80% were seen once. Specimen: uncultured baseline CD8+ T cells from peripheral blood mononuclear cells (PBMCs). All receptors come from a male donor with HIV.

The chain joins TRBV5-1 to TRBJ2-2, with 10 bases fitting TRBD2. CDR1 is SGHRS and CDR2 is YFSETQ in the germline V gene. CDR3 length: 15 amino acids. The junction had 3 bases not matched to a gene; V was cut back by 0 bases and J by 7 bases. DNA for the CDR3: TGCGCCAGCAGCTTGGCTAGCGGGAGAAGCGGGGAGCTGTTTTTT. Translated: CASSLASGRSGELFF.

There are a few counts of this clone. V usage is TRBV21-1 and J usage is TRBJ1-2; the table calls TRBD1, which could not be checked here. TRBV21-1 is marked as a pseudogene. This CDR3 is built from 11 residues. The CDR3 nucleotides are TGTGCCAGCAGCTGGACAGATGGCTACACCTTC. This gives the protein CASSWTDGYTF.

V and J are TRBV5-1 and TRBJ2-1; no firm D call. V lost 0 bases and J lost 7, with 8 bases in between. Germline V gives CDR1 SGHRS, CDR2 YFSETQ. The CDR3 totals 13 residues. The CDR3 loop is CASSLDVENEQFF. Here the CDR3 DNA reads TGCGCCAGCAGCTTGGATGTTGAGAATGAGCAGTTCTTC.

This sequence joins TRBV7-6 and TRBJ2-5; D ambiguous. Germline V gene lookup returns CDR1 SGHVS and CDR2 FNYEAQ. Trimming shortened V by 3 bases and J by 5 bases, and 4 bases separated the two germline ends. The CDR3 is made up of 11 amino acids. CDR3 amino acids: CASSFDETQYF. CDR3 DNA: TGTGCCAGCAGCTTCGATGAGACCCAGTACTTC. The complete variable domain, with remaining parts taken from reference TRBV7-6 and TRBJ2-5, reads GAGVSQSPRYKVTKRGQDVALRCDPISGHVSLYWYRQALGQGPEFLTYFNYEAQQDKSGLPNDRFSAERPEGSISTLTIQRTEQRDSAMYRCASSFDETQYFGPGTRLLVL.

In its sample, this clone was seen once. The chain carries TRBV6-4 and TRBJ1-1; tentatively, D is TRBD1 (5 bases). The germline V gene has CDR1 MRHNA and CDR2 SNTAGT. The CDR3 is 15 residues long. The ends were cut back, 6 bases at V and 3 bases at J, with 17 bases in the middle. The CDR3 protein is CASSKRRQRDTEAFF. CDR3 nucleotides: TGTGCCAGCAGCAAGCGAAGACAGAGGGACACTGAAGCTTTCTTT.

The chain uses TRBV9 and TRBJ1-2; 8 bases are a match to TRBD1. CDR3 size: 15 residues. Germline CDR1 is SGDLS and CDR2 is YYNGEE. V lost 0 bases, J lost 4 bases, and 5 bases stayed unmatched. The CDR3: CASSVAGQGVYGYTF. In nucleotides, the CDR3 is TGTGCCAGCAGCGTAGCTGGACAGGGAGTCTATGGCTACACCTTC.

J is TRBJ2-7 and V is TRBV5-8; the D gene could be TRBD1 or TRBD2 (5 bases each). The germline gives CDR1 SGHTS, CDR2 YDEGEE. This CDR3 region has 16 residues. The germline V and J ends were trimmed by 2 bases and 2 bases, with 17 bases remaining between them. This CDR3 reads CASSFFFTGAAYEQYF. DNA for the CDR3: TGTGCCAGCAGCTTCTTTTTTACCGGGGCTGCCTACGAGCAGTACTTC.

The chain is built from TRBV5-1 and TRBJ2-5, with 7 bases matching TRBD2. This CDR3 region has 13 residues. Trimming removed 4 bases from V and 7 bases from J; junction bases left unmatched: 7. The germline CDR1 and CDR2 sequences are SGHRS and YFSETQ. The CDR3 loop is CASSPPGGLTQYF. The CDR3, as DNA: TGCGCCAGCAGCCCCCCGGGGGGACTGACCCAGTACTTC.

The sample holds a few counts of this clone. The CDR3 DNA reads TGTGCCAGCAGCCTTAGCGGGGGCCCTCTCAATGAGCAGTTCTTC. Its protein product is CASSLSGGPLNEQFF. The chain is built from TRBV28 and TRBJ2-1, with TRBD2 matching over 9 bases. Germline values: CDR1 MDHEN, CDR2 SYDVKM. The J segment lost 6 bases and the V segment lost 6 bases, leaving 9 bases of the junction unmatched. CDR3 length: 15 amino acids.

The chain has TRBV10-3 and TRBJ1-3, with TRBD1 matching 7 bases. The CDR3 is made up of 16 amino acids. V lost 6 bases, J lost 0 bases, and 8 bases stayed unmatched. The V gene's germline CDR1 is ENHRY and CDR2 SYGVKD. In DNA, the CDR3 is TGTGCCATCAGCGACGTACAGGGGAGCTCTGGAAACACCATATATTTT. It specifies CAISDVQGSSGNTIYF.

The V and J genes are TRBV28 and TRBJ2-7, with a weak D call TRBD1 (6 bases). The CDR3 contains 16 residues. Between the trimmed V and J ends, which lost 3 bases and 1 base, there was a span of 16 bases. Germline V gene sequence: CDR1 MDHEN, CDR2 SYDVKM. The DNA for the CDR3 is TGTGCCAGCAGTTTCGGGACAATAATCCCGTCCTACGAGCAGTACTTC. This translates into CASSFGTIIPSYEQYF.

This clone was counted a few times. The chain has TRBV11-2 and TRBJ2-7; D remains unclear. The V end lost 4 bases, the J end lost 6 bases, and 16 bases lay between the germline ends. The germline gives CDR1 SGHAT, CDR2 FQNNGV. This CDR3 region has 14 residues. The DNA for the CDR3 is TGTGCCAGCAGCTCCCCCCGCCTGGATACCGAGCAGTACTTC. Protein sequence: CASSSPRLDTEQYF. The whole variable domain, filled in from reference TRBV11-2 and TRBJ2-7, reads EAGVAQSPRYKIIEKRQSVAFWCNPISGHATLYWYQQILGQGPKLLIQFQNNGVVDDSQLPKDRFSAERLKGVDSTLKIQPAKLEDSAVYLCASSSPRLDTEQYFGPGTRLTVT.

This chain uses TRBV13 with TRBJ2-1, with 7 bases identical to TRBD2. Germline loops: CDR1 PRHDT, CDR2 FYEKMQ (reference sequence). V shed 6 bases, J shed 9 bases, and the junction held 11 bases outside the gene matches. The CDR3 runs to 14 residues. DNA of the CDR3: TGTGCCAGCAGGTCCCGGGGGGACCGGGGTGAGCAGTTCTTC. It codes for CASRSRGDRGEQFF.

This clone is labeled as medium-sized (0.01 to 0.1%). The rearrangement joins TRBV27 to TRBJ2-4; TRBD2 matches at 14 bases. With 2 bases clipped from V and 12 bases from J, the junction kept 3 bases outside the gene matches. Germline values: CDR1 MNHEY, CDR2 SMNVEV (reference sequence). The CDR3 has 14 amino acids. The CDR3 region is CASSLGTSGSNQYF. DNA for the CDR3: TGTGCCAGCAGTTTAGGGACTAGCGGGAGTAATCAGTACTTC.

This clone was counted between two and nine times. The CDR3 sequence is CASSRGTSGYEQYF. CDR3 nucleotide sequence: TGTGCCAGCAGCAGAGGGACTAGCGGGTACGAGCAGTACTTC. This chain connects TRBV2 to TRBJ2-7, with TRBD2 matching 12 bases. The germline V gene encodes CDR1 SNHLY and CDR2 FYNNEI. Germline trimming cut 6 bases from V and 4 bases from J; bases unmatched to any gene: 4. The CDR3 length is 14 residues.

The V and J genes are TRBV5-6 and TRBJ2-7; 8 bases fit TRBD2. Losses at the gene ends were 4 bases for V and 0 bases for J; bases not matched to a gene: 15. The germline CDR1 and CDR2 sequences are SGHDT and YYEEEE. This CDR3 has 18 residues. CDR3 protein: CASSPKAGREAFSYEQYF. CDR3 in DNA: TGTGCCAGCAGCCCAAAGGCGGGGCGGGAGGCCTTCTCCTACGAGCAGTACTTC.

This rearrangement joins TRBV7-2 to TRBJ2-1, with a possible D match to TRBD1 (5 bases). This CDR3 contains 16 residues. V gave up 1 base and J gave up 0 bases, with 10 bases separating them. Germline V gene lookup returns CDR1 SGHTA and CDR2 FQGNSA. CDR3: CASSLGPQGSYNEQFF. The CDR3 nucleotides read TGTGCCAGCAGCTTAGGGCCGCAGGGCTCCTACAATGAGCAGTTCTTC.

The J gene is TRBJ2-2, the V gene TRBV10-3; 8 positions agree with TRBD2. CDR1 is ENHRY and CDR2 is SYGVKD in the germline V gene. Trimming removed 7 bases from V and 7 bases from J; junction bases left unmatched: 8. The CDR3 sequence is 14 residues long. DNA of the CDR3: TGTGCCATCAATCCGGGAGGGCCCGACGGGGAGCTGTTTTTT. The encoded protein is CAINPGGPDGELFF.

V is TRBV5-1 and J is TRBJ2-6, with D possibly being TRBD1 (5 bases). The CDR3 covers 16 residues. Per the germline V gene, CDR1 is SGHRS and CDR2 is YFSETQ. V was pared by 3 bases and J by 2 bases, with 12 bases between. The CDR3 DNA is TGCGCCAGCAGCTCCTTTGACAGCACTGGGGCCAACGTCCTGACTTTC. Its protein is CASSSFDSTGANVLTF.

This clone has a count of ten or more. The gene calls are TRBV7-9 and TRBJ2-1; possibly TRBD1 or TRBD2 for D (7 bases each). This CDR3 contains 15 residues. Germline CDR1 is SEHNR and CDR2 is FQNEAQ (reference sequence). The ends were cut back, 2 bases at V and 7 bases at J, with 15 bases in the middle. CDR3 amino acids: CASSLSLQGGNEQFF. CDR3 DNA: TGTGCCAGCAGCTTATCTCTTCAGGGGGGGAATGAGCAGTTCTTC. The full variable domain, completed using reference TRBV7-9 and TRBJ2-1, is DTGVSQNPRHKITKRGQNVTFRCDPISEHNRLYWYRQTLGQGPEFLTYFQNEAQLEKSRLLSDRFSAERPKGSFSTLEIQRTEQGDSAMYLCASSLSLQGGNEQFFGPGTRLTVL.

V gene TRBV28 combines with J gene TRBJ1-2, with no clear D. Germline V gene data show CDR1 as MDHEN and CDR2 as SYDVKM. The CDR3 is made up of 13 amino acids. The V and J ends lost 2 bases and 3 bases respectively, with 7 bases between them. The CDR3 reads CASSLAEDYGYTF. CDR3 coding DNA: TGTGCCAGCAGTTTAGCGGAAGACTATGGCTACACCTTC.

This sequence joins TRBV5-6 and TRBJ1-2, with D unclear. The V gene's germline CDR1 is SGHDT and CDR2 YYEEEE. The germline V and J ends were trimmed by 1 base and 1 base, with 11 bases remaining between them. CDR3 length: 15 amino acids. CDR3 nucleotides: TGTGCCAGCAGCTTGTCCCCAGGCTATAACTATGGCTACACCTTC. Amino acid sequence: CASSLSPGYNYGYTF.

The V gene is TRBV6-6, the J gene TRBJ2-3; 7 bases are shared with TRBD1. V gave up 6 bases and J gave up 5 bases; unmatched junction bases: 5. CDR1 and CDR2 from the germline V gene are MNHNY and SVGAGI (reference sequence). There are 13 residues in the CDR3. In DNA, the CDR3 is TGTGCCAGCAGAAGGGCAGGGGGAGATACGCAGTATTTT. Its protein is CASRRAGGDTQYF.

The chain couples TRBV7-8 to TRBJ2-1, with D unclear. V was pared by 4 bases and J by 4 bases, with 8 bases between. The CDR3 totals 13 residues. Germline V gives CDR1 SGHVS, CDR2 FQNEAQ. CDR3 bases: TGTGCCAGCAGCTACACAGAGTACAATGAGCAGTTCTTC. Amino acids: CASSYTEYNEQFF.

There are a few counts of this clone. The rearrangement uses TRBV30 and TRBJ1-2, with D possibly TRBD1 on 6 matching bases. Trimming shortened V by 2 bases and J by 4 bases, and 14 bases separated the two germline ends. The CDR3 totals 14 residues. Germline loops: CDR1 GTSNPN, CDR2 SVGIG (reference sequence). The CDR3 coding sequence is TGTGCCTGGAGTAGGAACAGGGAGGTCTATGGCTACACCTTC. As protein: CAWSRNREVYGYTF.

The rearrangement joins TRBV6-5 to TRBJ2-3, with TRBD2 matching 9 bases. In germline, CDR1 is MNHEY, CDR2 SVGAGI. Trimming removed 7 bases from V and 2 bases from J; junction bases left unmatched: 7. The CDR3 loop spans 15 amino acids. CDR3 in DNA: TGTGCCAGCACCACGGGCGGGGGGGCCACAGATACGCAGTATTTT. It codes for CASTTGGGATDTQYF.

In this sample, this clone turned up many times. V gene TRBV10-3 combines with J gene TRBJ1-1; D call uncertain. The germline V gene has CDR1 ENHRY and CDR2 SYGVKD. Deletions cut 10 bases from V and 1 base from J, with 13 bases between. CDR3 length: 13 residues. In DNA, the CDR3 is TGTGCCACCCAAGACCATACGAACACTGAAGCTTTCTTT. This encodes CATQDHTNTEAFF.